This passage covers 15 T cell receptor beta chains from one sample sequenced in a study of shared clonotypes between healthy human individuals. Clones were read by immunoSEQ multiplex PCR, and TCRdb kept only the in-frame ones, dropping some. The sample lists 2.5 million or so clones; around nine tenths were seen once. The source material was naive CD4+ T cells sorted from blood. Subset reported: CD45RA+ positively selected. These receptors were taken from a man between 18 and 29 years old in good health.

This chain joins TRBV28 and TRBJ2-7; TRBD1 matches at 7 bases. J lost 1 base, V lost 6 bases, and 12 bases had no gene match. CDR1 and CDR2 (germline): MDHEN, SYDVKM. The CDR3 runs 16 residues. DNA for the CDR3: TGTGCCAGCAGGGCATACGACAGGGTAATATCCTACGAGCAGTACTTC. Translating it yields CASRAYDRVISYEQYF.

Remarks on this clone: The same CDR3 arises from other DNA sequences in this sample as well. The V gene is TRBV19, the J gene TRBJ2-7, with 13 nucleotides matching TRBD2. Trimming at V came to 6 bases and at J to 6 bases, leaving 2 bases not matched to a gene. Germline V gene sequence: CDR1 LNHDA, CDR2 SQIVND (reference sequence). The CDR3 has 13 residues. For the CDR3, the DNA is TGTGCCAGTAGCGGACTAGCGGGAGTCGAGCAGTACTTC. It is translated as CASSGLAGVEQYF.

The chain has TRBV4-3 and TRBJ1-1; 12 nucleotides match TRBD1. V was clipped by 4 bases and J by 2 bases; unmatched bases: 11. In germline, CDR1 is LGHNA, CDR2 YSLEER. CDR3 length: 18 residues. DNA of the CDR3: TGCGCCAGCAGCCTCCCGCCCGGGACAGGGGGCACAAACACTGAAGCTTTCTTT. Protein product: CASSLPPGTGGTNTEAFF.

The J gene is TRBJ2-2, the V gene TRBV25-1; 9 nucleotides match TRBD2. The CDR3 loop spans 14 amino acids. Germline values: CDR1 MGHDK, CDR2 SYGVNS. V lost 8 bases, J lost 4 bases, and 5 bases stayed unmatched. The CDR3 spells CASAGAGGTGELFF. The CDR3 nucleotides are TGTGCCAGCGCCGGAGCGGGGGGCACCGGGGAGCTGTTTTTT.

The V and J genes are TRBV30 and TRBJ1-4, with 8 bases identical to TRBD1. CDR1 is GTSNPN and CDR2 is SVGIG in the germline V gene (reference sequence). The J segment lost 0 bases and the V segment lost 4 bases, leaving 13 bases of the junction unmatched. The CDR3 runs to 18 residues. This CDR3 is CAWTPGQVFFATNEKLFF. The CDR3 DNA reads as TGTGCCTGGACCCCGGGACAGGTTTTTTTTGCAACTAATGAAAAACTGTTTTTT.

CDR3 coding DNA: TGTGCCTGGAGTGTATCTTCTCCAAACTATGGCTACACCTTC. Translated: CAWSVSSPNYGYTF. V is TRBV30 and J is TRBJ1-2; no firm D call. The CDR3 covers 14 residues. Germline CDR1 reads GTSNPN; CDR2 reads SVGIG (reference sequence). Trimming left V 0 bases short and J 2 bases short, with 10 bases between.

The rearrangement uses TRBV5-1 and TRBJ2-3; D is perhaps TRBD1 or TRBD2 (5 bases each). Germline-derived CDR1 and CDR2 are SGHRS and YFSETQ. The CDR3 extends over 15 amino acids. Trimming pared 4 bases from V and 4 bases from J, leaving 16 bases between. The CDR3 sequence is CASSRVGEGADTQYF. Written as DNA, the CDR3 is TGCGCCAGCAGCCGGGTGGGGGAAGGCGCAGATACGCAGTATTTT.

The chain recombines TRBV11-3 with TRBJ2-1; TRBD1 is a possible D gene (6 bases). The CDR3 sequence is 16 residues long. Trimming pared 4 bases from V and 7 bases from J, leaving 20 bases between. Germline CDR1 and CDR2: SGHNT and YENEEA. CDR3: CASSSLNRDTSNEQFF. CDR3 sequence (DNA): TGTGCCAGCAGCTCCTTAAACCGGGACACGTCAAATGAGCAGTTCTTC.

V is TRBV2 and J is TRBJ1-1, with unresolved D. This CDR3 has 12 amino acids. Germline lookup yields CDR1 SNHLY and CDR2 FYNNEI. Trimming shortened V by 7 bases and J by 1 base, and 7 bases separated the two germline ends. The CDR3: CASIYQNTEAFF. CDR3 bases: TGTGCCAGCATTTACCAGAACACTGAAGCTTTCTTT.

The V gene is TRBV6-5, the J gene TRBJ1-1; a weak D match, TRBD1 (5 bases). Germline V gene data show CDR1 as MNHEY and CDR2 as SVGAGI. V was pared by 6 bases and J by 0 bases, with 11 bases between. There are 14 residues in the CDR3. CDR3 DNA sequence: TGTGCCAGCAGCCCGAACAGGATGAACACTGAAGCTTTCTTT. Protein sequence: CASSPNRMNTEAFF.

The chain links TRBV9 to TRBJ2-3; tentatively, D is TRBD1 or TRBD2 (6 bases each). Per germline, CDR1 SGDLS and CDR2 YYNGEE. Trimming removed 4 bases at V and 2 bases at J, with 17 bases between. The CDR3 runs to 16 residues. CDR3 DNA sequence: TGTGCCAGCAGCATTCGAGGAGGGGGGATCACAGATACGCAGTATTTT. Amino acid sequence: CASSIRGGGITDTQYF.

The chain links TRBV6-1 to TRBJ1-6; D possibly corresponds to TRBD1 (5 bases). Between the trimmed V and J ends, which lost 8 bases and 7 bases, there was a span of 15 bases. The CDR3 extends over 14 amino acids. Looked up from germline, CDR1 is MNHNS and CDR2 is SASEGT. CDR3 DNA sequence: TGTGCCAGCTATTGGGGCAGTCAGAATTCACCCCTCCACTTT. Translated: CASYWGSQNSPLHF.

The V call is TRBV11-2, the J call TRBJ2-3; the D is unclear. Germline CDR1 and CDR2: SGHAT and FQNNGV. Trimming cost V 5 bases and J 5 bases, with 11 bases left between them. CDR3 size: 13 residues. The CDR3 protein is CASSIPTGDTQYF. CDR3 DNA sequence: TGTGCCAGCAGCATACCGACTGGAGATACGCAGTATTTT.

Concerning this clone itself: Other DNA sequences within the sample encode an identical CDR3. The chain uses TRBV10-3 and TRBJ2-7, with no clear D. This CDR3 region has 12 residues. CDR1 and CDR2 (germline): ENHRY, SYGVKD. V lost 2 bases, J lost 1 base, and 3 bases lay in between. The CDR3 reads CAISEGSYEQYF. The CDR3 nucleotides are TGTGCCATCAGTGAGGGGTCCTACGAGCAGTACTTC.

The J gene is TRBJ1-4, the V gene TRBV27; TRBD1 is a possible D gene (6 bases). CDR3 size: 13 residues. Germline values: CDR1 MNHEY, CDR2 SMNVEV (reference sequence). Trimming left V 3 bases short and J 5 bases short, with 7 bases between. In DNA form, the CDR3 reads TGTGCCAGCAGTTTTACAGGGAATGAAAAACTGTTTTTT. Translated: CASSFTGNEKLFF. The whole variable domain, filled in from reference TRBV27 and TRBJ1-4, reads EAQVTQNPRYLITVTGKKLTVTCSQNMNHEYMSWYRQDPGLGLRQIYYSMNVEVTDKGDVPEGYKVSRKEKRNFPLILESPSPNQTSLYFCASSFTGNEKLFFGSGTQLSVL.